The 16 T cell receptor beta chains given below trace back to one sample, sequenced in a study of shared clonotypes between healthy human individuals. Generated by immunoSEQ multiplex PCR, the TCRdb table keeps only in-frame clones and is missing some. The sample has about 1,500,000 clones; over 95% are singletons. Sequencing was done on a sample of naive CD4+ T cells sorted from blood. Documented subset: CD45RA+ positively selected. All receptors derive from a man aged 25-45 years in good health.

This chain links TRBV7-9 with TRBJ1-2; D might be TRBD1 (6 bases). Looked up from germline, CDR1 is SEHNR and CDR2 is FQNEAQ (reference sequence). CDR3 size: 15 residues. V was clipped by 6 bases and J by 6 bases, with 20 bases between them. The CDR3 region is CASSFMGGGGDGYTF. The CDR3 DNA reads as TGTGCCAGCAGTTTCATGGGAGGAGGGGGTGATGGCTACACCTTC.

J is TRBJ1-1 and V is TRBV21-1; the table gives TRBD1 as D, unverified against the DNA. TRBV21-1 is designated a pseudogene. CDR3 length equals 14 residues. This CDR3 reads CASSLRQADTEAFF. CDR3 DNA: TGTGCCAGCAGCCTACGACAGGCTGACACTGAAGCTTTCTTT.

J is TRBJ1-3 and V is TRBV25-1; possibly TRBD1 for D (5 bases). The V end was cut by 8 bases, the J end by 4 bases, with 12 bases between. The CDR3 extends over 13 amino acids. The germline V gene encodes CDR1 MGHDK and CDR2 SYGVNS. Here the CDR3 DNA reads TGTGCCAGCCGGGCAGGGTCCGGAAACACCATATATTTT. Translation: CASRAGSGNTIYF.

Points on this clone: This CDR3 is also generated by other DNA sequences in the sample. The chain joins TRBV5-4 to TRBJ1-1, with D tentatively TRBD1 (5 bases). Germline V gene sequence: CDR1 SGHNT, CDR2 YYREEE (reference sequence). The CDR3 loop spans 12 amino acids. Deletions cut 4 bases from V and 5 bases from J, with 9 bases between. CDR3 protein: CASSLRGTEAFF. The CDR3 bases are TGTGCCAGCAGCCTGAGGGGTACTGAAGCTTTCTTT.

This clone came up once. The V call is TRBV28, the J call TRBJ2-7, with D perhaps TRBD1 or TRBD2 (5 bases each). Between the trimmed V and J ends, which lost 7 bases and 3 bases, there was a span of 19 bases. CDR3 size: 15 residues. Per germline, CDR1 MDHEN and CDR2 SYDVKM. The CDR3 sequence: CASMGRGPLGYEQYF. The CDR3 DNA follows: TGTGCCAGCATGGGACGGGGCCCCTTGGGCTACGAGCAGTACTTC.

The chain recombines TRBV15 with TRBJ2-2; a weak D match, TRBD2 (6 bases). The CDR3 covers 15 residues. V lost 1 base, J lost 6 bases, and 12 bases lay in between. Germline assignment: CDR1 LNHNV and CDR2 YYDKDF (reference sequence). The CDR3 nucleotides read TGTGCCACCAGCAGAGTCCTGTCGGGGGCCGGGGAGCTGTTTTTT. Translation gives CATSRVLSGAGELFF.

The chain carries TRBV5-6 and TRBJ2-7; TRBD1 might be the D (5 bases). Looked up from germline, CDR1 is SGHDT and CDR2 is YYEEEE. V was cut by 0 bases and J by 2 bases, with 12 bases left in between. CDR3 size: 15 residues. The CDR3 region has the DNA TGTGCCAGCAGCTTGGGGAACAGGATGCCCTACGAGCAGTACTTC. Its protein is CASSLGNRMPYEQYF.

This clone was seen just once. The rearrangement joins TRBV2 to TRBJ1-3; the match to TRBD1 covers 7 bases. CDR1 is SNHLY and CDR2 is FYNNEI in the germline V gene. This CDR3 has 12 residues. The V gene end was trimmed by 6 bases and the J gene end by 4 bases; junction bases not matched to a gene: 0. The CDR3 nucleotides read TGTGCCAGCAGGGACAGGGGAAACACCATATATTTT. This translates into CASRDRGNTIYF.

Comment on this clone: Other DNA sequences of this sample code for an identical CDR3. This chain connects TRBV10-3 to TRBJ1-3; D remains unclear. The CDR3 runs to 13 residues. Germline V gene data show CDR1 as ENHRY and CDR2 as SYGVKD. V shed 7 bases and J shed 4 bases, with 11 bases lying between them. In DNA, the CDR3 is TGTGCCATCACCACCGGCGCCGGAAACACCATATATTTT. It specifies CAITTGAGNTIYF.

The CDR3 protein is CASSIVGQTTYEQYF. The DNA for the CDR3 is TGTGCCAGTAGTATAGTTGGACAGACCACCTACGAGCAGTACTTC. The chain recombines TRBV19 with TRBJ2-7; D is possibly TRBD1 (6 bases). Germline V gene lookup returns CDR1 LNHDA and CDR2 SQIVND (reference sequence). The CDR3 totals 15 residues. Trimming stripped 1 base from V and 2 bases from J, with 12 bases between.

This chain uses TRBV19 with TRBJ2-3; 16 bases fit TRBD2. CDR1 LNHDA and CDR2 SQIVND come from the germline V gene (reference sequence). This CDR3 contains 19 residues. V shed 4 bases and J 5 bases; nucleotides not matched to a gene: 12. For the CDR3, the DNA is TGTGCCAGTAGTACAACCGGGACTAGCGGGAGGGCCAGGAAAGATACGCAGTATTTT. Translation gives CASSTTGTSGRARKDTQYF. Full variable domain (outside the CDR3, taken from reference TRBV19 and TRBJ2-3): DGGITQSPKYLFRKEGQNVTLSCEQNLNHDAMYWYRQDPGQGLRLIYYSQIVNDFQKGDIAEGYSVSREKKESFPLTVTSAQKNPTAFYLCASSTTGTSGRARKDTQYFGPGTRLTVL.

This clone was counted once. The DNA for the CDR3 is TGCGCCAGCAGCTTGTGGGGGGATAGAGGCTACACCTTC. Protein sequence: CASSLWGDRGYTF. The V call is TRBV5-1, the J call TRBJ1-2, with D possibly TRBD1 on 5 matching bases. CDR1 is SGHRS and CDR2 is YFSETQ in the germline V gene. Trimming cost V 1 base and J 8 bases, with 12 bases left between them. This CDR3 is 13 amino acids long.

The rearrangement uses TRBV11-3 and TRBJ2-1; D remains unclear. CDR3 length: 13 amino acids. The ends were cut back, 0 bases at V and 5 bases at J, with 5 bases in the middle. CDR1 is SGHNT and CDR2 is YENEEA in the germline V gene. The CDR3 DNA reads as TGTGCCAGCAGCTTAGACGTCGACAATGAGCAGTTCTTC. It specifies CASSLDVDNEQFF.

The rearrangement joins TRBV1 to TRBJ2-5; TRBD2 is taken as the D call from the table, unchecked against the DNA. TRBV1 is classified as a pseudogene. The CDR3 spans 19 residues. CDR3 region: CTSSQDRHFSGGRSETQYF. CDR3 DNA: TGCACCAGCAGCCAAGATCGGCACTTTAGCGGAGGTCGGTCCGAGACCCAGTACTTC.

This chain connects TRBV5-1 to TRBJ2-2; 7 bases line up with TRBD2. Germline CDR1 and CDR2: SGHRS and YFSETQ. The CDR3 is made up of 14 amino acids. V was clipped by 6 bases and J by 5 bases; unmatched bases: 7. The CDR3 nucleotides read TGCGCCAGCAATTTGCGGGGAGGGACCGGGGAGCTGTTTTTT. Amino acids: CASNLRGGTGELFF. Based on the CDR3 plus reference TRBV5-1 and TRBJ2-2, the full variable domain is KAGVTQTPRYLIKTRGQQVTLSCSPISGHRSVSWYQQTPGQGLQFLFEYFSETQRNKGNFPGRFSGRQFSNSRSEMNVSTLELGDSALYLCASNLRGGTGELFFGEGSRLTVL.

The chain employs TRBV5-6 and TRBJ2-3; 7 bases agree with TRBD1. CDR1 and CDR2 from the germline V gene are SGHDT and YYEEEE. V lost 6 bases, J lost 3 bases, and 10 bases stayed unmatched. The CDR3 runs 15 residues. CDR3 nucleotides: TGTGCCAGCAAGACTACAGGGGTCGGGACAGATACGCAGTATTTT. Protein: CASKTTGVGTDTQYF. The whole variable domain, remainder taken from reference TRBV5-6 and TRBJ2-3, is DAGVTQSPTHLIKTRGQQVTLRCSPKSGHDTVSWYQQALGQGPQFIFQYYEEEERQRGNFPDRFSGHQFPNYSSELNVNALLLGDSALYLCASKTTGVGTDTQYFGPGTRLTVL.